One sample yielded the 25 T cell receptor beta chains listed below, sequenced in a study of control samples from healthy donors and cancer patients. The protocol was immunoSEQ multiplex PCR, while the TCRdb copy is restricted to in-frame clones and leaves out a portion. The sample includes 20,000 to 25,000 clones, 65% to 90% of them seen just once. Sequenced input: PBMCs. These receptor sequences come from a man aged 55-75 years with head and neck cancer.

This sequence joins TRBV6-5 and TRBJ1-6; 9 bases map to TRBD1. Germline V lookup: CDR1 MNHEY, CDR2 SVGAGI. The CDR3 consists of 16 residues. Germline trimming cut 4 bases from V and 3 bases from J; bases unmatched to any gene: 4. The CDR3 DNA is TGTGCCAGCAGTTCCACGACAGGGGGCTATAATTCACCCCTCCACTTT. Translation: CASSSTTGGYNSPLHF.

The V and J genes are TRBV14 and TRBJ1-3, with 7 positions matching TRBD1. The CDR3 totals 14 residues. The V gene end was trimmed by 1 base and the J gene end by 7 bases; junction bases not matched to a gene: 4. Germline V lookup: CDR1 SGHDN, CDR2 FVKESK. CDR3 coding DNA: TGTGCCAGCAGCCAAGCGCAGGGGGGGAACACCATATATTTT. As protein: CASSQAQGGNTIYF.

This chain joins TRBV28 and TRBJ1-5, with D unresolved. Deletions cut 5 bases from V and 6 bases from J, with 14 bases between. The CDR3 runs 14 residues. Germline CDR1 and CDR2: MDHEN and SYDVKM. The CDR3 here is CASSVTAGSQPQHF. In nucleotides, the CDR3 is TGTGCCAGCAGTGTTACCGCAGGTTCTCAGCCCCAGCATTTT.

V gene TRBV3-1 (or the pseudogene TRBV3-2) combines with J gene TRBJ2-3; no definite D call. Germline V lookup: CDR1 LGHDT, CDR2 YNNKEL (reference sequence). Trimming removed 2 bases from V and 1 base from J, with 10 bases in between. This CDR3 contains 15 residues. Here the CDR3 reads CASSQPGLRTDTQYF. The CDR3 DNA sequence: TGTGCCAGCAGCCAACCGGGCTTACGCACAGATACGCAGTATTTT.

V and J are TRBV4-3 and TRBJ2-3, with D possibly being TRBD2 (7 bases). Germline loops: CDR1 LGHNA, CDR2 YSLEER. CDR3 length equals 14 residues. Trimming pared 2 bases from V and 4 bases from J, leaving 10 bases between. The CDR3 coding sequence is TGCGCCAGCAGCCAATTGGGGGGGCCAGATACGCAGTATTTT. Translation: CASSQLGGPDTQYF.

In nucleotides, the CDR3 is TGTGCCAGCAGCCTAATTGGCAATCAGCCCCAGCATTTT. Protein sequence: CASSLIGNQPQHF. The chain joins TRBV12-3 or TRBV12-4 to TRBJ1-5; the D is unclear. This CDR3 has 13 amino acids. Trimming cost V 6 bases and J 2 bases, with 8 bases left between them.

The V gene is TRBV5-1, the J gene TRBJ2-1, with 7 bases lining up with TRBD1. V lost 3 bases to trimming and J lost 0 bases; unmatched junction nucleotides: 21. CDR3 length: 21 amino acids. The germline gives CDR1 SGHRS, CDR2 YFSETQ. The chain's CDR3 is CASSSHRGSGVYESSYNEQFF. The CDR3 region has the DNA TGCGCCAGCAGCTCCCACAGGGGATCAGGGGTGTACGAGAGCTCCTACAATGAGCAGTTCTTC.

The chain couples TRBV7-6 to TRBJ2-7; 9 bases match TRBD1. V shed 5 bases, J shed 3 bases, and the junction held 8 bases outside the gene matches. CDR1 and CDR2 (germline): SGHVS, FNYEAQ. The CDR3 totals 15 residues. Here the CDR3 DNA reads TGTGCCAGCAGCCCCACAGGGGGCCAGCACTACGAGCAGTACTTC. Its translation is CASSPTGGQHYEQYF.

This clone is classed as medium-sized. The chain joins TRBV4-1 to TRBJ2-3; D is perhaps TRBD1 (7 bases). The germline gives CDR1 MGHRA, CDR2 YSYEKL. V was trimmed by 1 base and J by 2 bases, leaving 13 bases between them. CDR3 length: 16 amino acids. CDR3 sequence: CASSQVTGEDTDTQYF. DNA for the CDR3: TGCGCCAGCAGCCAAGTCACAGGGGAGGACACAGATACGCAGTATTTT.

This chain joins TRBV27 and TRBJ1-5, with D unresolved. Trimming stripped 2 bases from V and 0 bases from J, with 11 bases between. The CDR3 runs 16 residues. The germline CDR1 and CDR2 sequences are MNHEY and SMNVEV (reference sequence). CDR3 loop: CASSLRFTGSNQPQHF. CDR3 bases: TGTGCCAGCAGTTTAAGATTTACGGGTAGCAATCAGCCCCAGCATTTT.

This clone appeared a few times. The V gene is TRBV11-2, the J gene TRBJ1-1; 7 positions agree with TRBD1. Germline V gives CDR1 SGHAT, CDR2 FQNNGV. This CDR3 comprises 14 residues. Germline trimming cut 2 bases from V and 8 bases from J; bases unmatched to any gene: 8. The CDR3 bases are TGTGCCAGCAGCTTATATGGAGGGACAGCGGAAGCTTTCTTT. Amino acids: CASSLYGGTAEAFF.

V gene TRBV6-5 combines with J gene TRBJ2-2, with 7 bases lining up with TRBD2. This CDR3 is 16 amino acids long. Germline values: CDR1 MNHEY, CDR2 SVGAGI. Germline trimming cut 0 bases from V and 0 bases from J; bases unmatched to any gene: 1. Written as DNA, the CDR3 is TGTGCCAGCAGTTACTCACTAGCGTCGAACACCGGGGAGCTGTTTTTT. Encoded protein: CASSYSLASNTGELFF.

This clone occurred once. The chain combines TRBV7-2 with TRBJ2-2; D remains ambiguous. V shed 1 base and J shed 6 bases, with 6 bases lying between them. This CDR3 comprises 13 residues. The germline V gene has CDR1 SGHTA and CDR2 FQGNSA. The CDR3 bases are TGTGCCAGCAGCTTAGGCCGTCCCGGGGAGCTGTTTTTT. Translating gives CASSLGRPGELFF.

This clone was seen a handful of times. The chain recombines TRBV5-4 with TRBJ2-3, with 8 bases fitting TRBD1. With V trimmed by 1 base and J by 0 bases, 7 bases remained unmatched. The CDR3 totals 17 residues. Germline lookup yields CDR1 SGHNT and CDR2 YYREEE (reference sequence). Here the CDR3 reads CASSLLGRGRSTDTQYF. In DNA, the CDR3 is TGTGCCAGCAGCTTGTTGGGCAGGGGGCGAAGCACAGATACGCAGTATTTT.

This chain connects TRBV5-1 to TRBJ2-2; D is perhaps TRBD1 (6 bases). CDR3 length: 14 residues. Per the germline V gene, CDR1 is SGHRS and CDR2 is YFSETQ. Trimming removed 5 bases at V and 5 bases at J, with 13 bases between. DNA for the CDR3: TGCGCCAGCAGTTTGTTACAGGGTACCGGGGAGCTGTTTTTT. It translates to CASSLLQGTGELFF.

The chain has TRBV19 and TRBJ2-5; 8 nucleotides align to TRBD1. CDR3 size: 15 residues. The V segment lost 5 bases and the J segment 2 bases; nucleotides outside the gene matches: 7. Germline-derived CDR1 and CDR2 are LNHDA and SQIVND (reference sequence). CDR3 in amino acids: CASSPGTGLQETQYF. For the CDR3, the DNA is TGTGCCAGTAGTCCGGGGACAGGTTTGCAAGAGACCCAGTACTTC.

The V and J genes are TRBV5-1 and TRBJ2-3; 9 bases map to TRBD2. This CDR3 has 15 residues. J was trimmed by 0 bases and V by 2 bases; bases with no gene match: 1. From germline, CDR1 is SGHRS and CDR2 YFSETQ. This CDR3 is CASSFTSGSTDTQYF. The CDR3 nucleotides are TGCGCCAGCAGCTTCACTAGCGGGAGCACAGATACGCAGTATTTT.

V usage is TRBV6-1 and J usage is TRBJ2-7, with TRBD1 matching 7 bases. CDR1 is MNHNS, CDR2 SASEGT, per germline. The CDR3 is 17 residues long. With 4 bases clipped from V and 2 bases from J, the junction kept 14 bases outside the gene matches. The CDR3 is CASSAIKPGQRAYEQYF. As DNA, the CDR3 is TGTGCCAGCAGTGCCATAAAGCCGGGACAGAGGGCCTACGAGCAGTACTTC.

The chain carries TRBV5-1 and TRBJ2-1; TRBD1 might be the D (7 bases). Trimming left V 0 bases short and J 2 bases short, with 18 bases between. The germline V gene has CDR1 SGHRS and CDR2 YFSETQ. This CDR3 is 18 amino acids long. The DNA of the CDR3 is TGCGCCAGCAGCTTGGAGGGTATCAGGGGGGCAGCCTACAATGAGCAGTTCTTC. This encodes CASSLEGIRGAAYNEQFF.

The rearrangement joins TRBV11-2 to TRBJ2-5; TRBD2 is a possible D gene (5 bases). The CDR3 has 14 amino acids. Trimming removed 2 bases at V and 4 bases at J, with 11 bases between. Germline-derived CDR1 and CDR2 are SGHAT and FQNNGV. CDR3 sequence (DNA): TGTGCCAGCAGCTTAATCGGGGTGGTAGAGACCCAGTACTTC. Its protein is CASSLIGVVETQYF.

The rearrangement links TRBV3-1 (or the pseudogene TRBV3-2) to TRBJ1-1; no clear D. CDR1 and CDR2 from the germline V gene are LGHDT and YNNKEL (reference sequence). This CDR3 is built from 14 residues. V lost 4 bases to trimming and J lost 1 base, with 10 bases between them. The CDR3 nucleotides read TGTGCCAGCAGCCTCTGGCGGGAGAACACTGAAGCTTTCTTT. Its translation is CASSLWRENTEAFF.

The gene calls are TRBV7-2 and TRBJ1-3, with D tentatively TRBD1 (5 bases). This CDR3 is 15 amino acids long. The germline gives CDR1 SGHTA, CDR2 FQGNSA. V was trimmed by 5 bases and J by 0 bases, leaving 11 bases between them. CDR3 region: CASSGAGVSGNTIYF. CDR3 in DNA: TGTGCCAGCAGCGGTGCGGGGGTCTCTGGAAACACCATATATTTT.

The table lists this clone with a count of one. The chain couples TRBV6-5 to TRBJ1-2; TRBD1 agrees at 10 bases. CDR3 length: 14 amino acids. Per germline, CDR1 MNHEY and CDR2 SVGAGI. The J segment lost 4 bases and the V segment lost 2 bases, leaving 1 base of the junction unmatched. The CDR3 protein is CASSYGTGAYGYTF. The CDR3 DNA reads TGTGCCAGCAGTTACGGGACAGGGGCCTATGGCTACACCTTC.

CDR3 nucleotide sequence: TGTGCCAGCAGGGCGAACCGGGTCCAAGAAGGCTACACCTTC. It specifies CASRANRVQEGYTF. The V gene is TRBV11-2, the J gene TRBJ1-2, with D unclear. This CDR3 has 14 residues. V was shortened by 6 bases and J by 8 bases, with 19 bases between the two germline ends. Germline CDR1 SGHAT, CDR2 FQNNGV.

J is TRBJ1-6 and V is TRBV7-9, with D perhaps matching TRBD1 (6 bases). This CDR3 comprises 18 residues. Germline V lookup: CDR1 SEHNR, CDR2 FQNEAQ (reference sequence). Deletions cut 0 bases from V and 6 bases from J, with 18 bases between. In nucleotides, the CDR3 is TGTGCCAGCAGCTTAGCGAGGGGAGGTGGCAGGGGTAATTCACCCCTCCACTTT. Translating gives CASSLARGGGRGNSPLHF.